This entry lists 20 T cell receptor beta chains sequenced from one sample in a study of cytomegalovirus exposure and HLA in healthy donors. Primers for the PCR totalled 60 Vbeta and 13 Jbeta. The data were produced by immunoSEQ multiplex PCR, yet TCRdb's version contains in-frame clones alone and is incomplete. The sample table includes approximately 210,000 clones. Sequencing input: PBMCs. The source is a woman in her 30s in good health and CMV-seropositive.

The chain couples TRBV13 to TRBJ2-2, with D perhaps TRBD2 (6 bases). Germline V gene lookup returns CDR1 PRHDT and CDR2 FYEKMQ (reference sequence). The CDR3 sequence is 16 residues long. V lost 5 bases and J lost 3, with 16 bases in between. The CDR3 protein is CASSPKREADTGELFF. CDR3 in DNA: TGTGCCAGCAGCCCAAAAAGGGAGGCGGACACCGGGGAGCTGTTTTTT.

The chain employs TRBV10-3 and TRBJ2-7, with TRBD2 identical over 7 bases. V lost 3 bases and J lost 5; bases outside the gene matches: 7. The CDR3 spans 14 residues. Germline V gene sequence: CDR1 ENHRY, CDR2 SYGVKD. CDR3 sequence reads: CAISDVVGGDEQYF. The CDR3 DNA reads as TGTGCCATCAGTGACGTCGTTGGGGGGGACGAGCAGTACTTC.

The rearrangement uses TRBV10-3 and TRBJ1-6; tentatively, D is TRBD1 (5 bases). V lost 6 bases to trimming and J lost 6 bases, with 12 bases between them. CDR3 size: 14 residues. Looked up from germline, CDR1 is ENHRY and CDR2 is SYGVKD. CDR3: CAISPQGSNSPLHF. CDR3 nucleotides: TGTGCCATCAGCCCGCAGGGAAGTAATTCACCCCTCCACTTT.

V is TRBV5-6 and J is TRBJ1-4; 7 bases agree with TRBD1. From germline, CDR1 is SGHDT and CDR2 YYEEEE. V lost 5 bases to trimming and J lost 2 bases; unmatched junction nucleotides: 3. The CDR3 length is 14 residues. The CDR3 here is CASRMTGTNEKLFF. The CDR3 coding sequence is TGTGCCAGCAGGATGACAGGGACTAATGAAAAACTGTTTTTT.

This sequence joins TRBV10-3 and TRBJ2-7; 8 bases match TRBD2. Germline V gene data show CDR1 as ENHRY and CDR2 as SYGVKD. The CDR3 runs 16 residues. V shed 6 bases, J shed 7 bases, and the junction held 17 bases outside the gene matches. The CDR3 loop is CAIRVELGTVAGEQYF. CDR3 sequence (DNA): TGTGCCATCAGGGTCGAATTAGGCACCGTAGCGGGGGAGCAGTACTTC.

DNA for the CDR3: TGTGCCAGCAGCGCAAGGGCTAGCGGGAGGGGTGTGGATACGCAGTATTTT. Its protein is CASSARASGRGVDTQYF. V and J are TRBV9 and TRBJ2-3, with TRBD2 identical over 12 bases. Germline V gene data show CDR1 as SGDLS and CDR2 as YYNGEE. The CDR3 consists of 17 residues. The J segment lost 6 bases and the V segment lost 3 bases, leaving 11 bases of the junction unmatched.

The chain recombines TRBV15 with TRBJ2-3, with D unclear. The CDR3 length is 13 residues. V shed 0 bases and J shed 5 bases, with 6 bases lying between them. Germline CDR1 LNHNV, CDR2 YYDKDF (reference sequence). The CDR3 protein is CATSRDLLDTQYF. CDR3 DNA sequence: TGTGCCACCAGCAGAGATTTACTAGATACGCAGTATTTT. Supplemented by reference TRBV15 and TRBJ2-3, the full variable domain reads DAMVIQNPRYQVTQFGKPVTLSCSQTLNHNVMYWYQQKSSQAPKLLFHYYDKDFNNEADTPDNFQSRRPNTSFCFLDIRSPGLGDTAMYLCATSRDLLDTQYFGPGTRLTVL.

The chain combines TRBV2 with TRBJ2-5, with 8 bases identical to TRBD2. In germline, CDR1 is SNHLY, CDR2 FYNNEI. The length of the CDR3 is 14 residues. Trimming at V came to 8 bases and at J to 13 bases, leaving 18 bases not matched to a gene. The CDR3 loop reads CASEVEATARGGYF. Written as DNA, the CDR3 is TGTGCCAGCGAGGTTGAGGCCACCGCTCGGGGGGGGTACTTC.

CDR3 in amino acids: CASSLGQREETQYF. The CDR3 DNA sequence: TGCGCCAGCAGCTTGGGACAGCGGGAGGAGACCCAGTACTTC. The chain uses TRBV5-1 and TRBJ2-5; TRBD2 matches 8 bases. The germline CDR1 and CDR2 sequences are SGHRS and YFSETQ. The CDR3 length is 14 residues. The trim removed 0 bases at V and 5 bases at J, leaving 3 bases unmatched.

This chain uses TRBV28 with TRBJ1-2; possible D gene TRBD1, 5 bases. Germline assignment: CDR1 MDHEN and CDR2 SYDVKM. There are 13 residues in the CDR3. Trimming cost V 6 bases and J 3 bases, with 11 bases left between them. The CDR3 DNA reads as TGTGCCAGCAGCTCCGGGACTTACTATGGCTACACCTTC. As protein: CASSSGTYYGYTF.

The chain is built from TRBV7-6 and TRBJ2-6, with a tentative D call TRBD2 (6 bases). Deletions cut 4 bases from V and 5 bases from J, with 12 bases between. The CDR3 is made up of 15 amino acids. Looked up from germline, CDR1 is SGHVS and CDR2 is FNYEAQ. CDR3 nucleotides: TGTGCCAGCAGCTCGGGAGATCGATGGGCCAACGTCCTGACTTTC. This translates into CASSSGDRWANVLTF.

The chain uses TRBV18 and TRBJ1-1, with 7 bases that match TRBD1. V lost 5 bases to trimming and J lost 8 bases; unmatched junction nucleotides: 8. The CDR3 spans 13 residues. Germline CDR1 reads KGHSH; CDR2 reads LQKENI. Here the CDR3 DNA reads TGTGCCAGCTCAGCTGCAGACAGGGCCGAAGCTTTCTTT. Translation gives CASSAADRAEAFF.

The J gene is TRBJ2-7, the V gene TRBV28, with TRBD1 matching 7 bases. CDR3 length: 13 amino acids. CDR1 is MDHEN, CDR2 SYDVKM, per germline. V was clipped by 5 bases and J by 6 bases; unmatched bases: 7. CDR3 region: CASSQRGRAEQYF. The CDR3 DNA sequence: TGTGCCAGCAGTCAAAGGGGGCGGGCCGAGCAGTACTTC.

This chain connects TRBV19 to TRBJ2-5, with D perhaps TRBD2 (6 bases). Germline CDR1 LNHDA, CDR2 SQIVND (reference sequence). The CDR3 is 14 amino acids. Trimming stripped 5 bases from V and 1 base from J, with 11 bases between. The CDR3, as DNA: TGTGCCAGTAGTGCCACGGGAGTCCAAGAGACCCAGTACTTC. Translated: CASSATGVQETQYF.

The chain is built from TRBV2 and TRBJ1-3; weak D call: TRBD1 (6 bases). V was clipped by 3 bases and J by 4 bases, with 10 bases between them. CDR1 is SNHLY, CDR2 FYNNEI, per germline. CDR3 length equals 14 residues. CDR3 region: CASSEGTLGNTIYF. The CDR3 bases are TGTGCCAGCAGTGAGGGGACATTAGGAAACACCATATATTTT.

V gene TRBV19 combines with J gene TRBJ2-3; D uncertain. The length of the CDR3 is 14 residues. CDR1 LNHDA and CDR2 SQIVND come from the germline V gene (reference sequence). Trimming shortened V by 1 base and J by 3 bases, and 8 bases separated the two germline ends. This CDR3 is CASSIVQRTDTQYF. The CDR3 DNA follows: TGTGCCAGTAGTATAGTTCAGAGGACAGATACGCAGTATTTT.

The chain employs TRBV28 and TRBJ2-7, with 7 bases that match TRBD2. J was trimmed by 6 bases and V by 7 bases; bases with no gene match: 12. The CDR3 loop spans 14 amino acids. Germline V lookup: CDR1 MDHEN, CDR2 SYDVKM. In DNA, the CDR3 is TGTGCCAGCATTAGGAGAGGACTAGACTCCGAGCAGTACTTC. It codes for CASIRRGLDSEQYF.

The CDR3 DNA follows: TGCAGCGTTGTCACAGCCGTTTACACTGAAGCTTTCTTT. Its protein product is CSVVTAVYTEAFF. The chain employs TRBV29-1 and TRBJ1-1; D gene ambiguous. The CDR3 consists of 13 residues. With 4 bases removed from V and 3 bases from J, the gap between germline ends came to 12 bases. CDR1 is SQVTM and CDR2 is ANQGSEA in the germline V gene.

The gene calls are TRBV28 and TRBJ2-7; 9 nucleotides match TRBD1. The CDR3 runs 16 residues. The germline V gene has CDR1 MDHEN and CDR2 SYDVKM. Trimming removed 4 bases from V and 4 bases from J; junction bases left unmatched: 11. Here the CDR3 reads CASSSGGQGPGYEQYF. The CDR3, as DNA: TGTGCCAGCAGTTCCGGGGGACAGGGACCCGGATACGAGCAGTACTTC.

J is TRBJ2-1 and V is TRBV2; D may be TRBD1 (5 bases). The CDR3 length is 14 residues. Germline V gene sequence: CDR1 SNHLY, CDR2 FYNNEI. Trimming cost V 4 bases and J 2 bases, with 9 bases left between them. As DNA, the CDR3 is TGTGCCAGCAGTGTGGGCAGGGCCTACAATGAGCAGTTCTTC. As protein: CASSVGRAYNEQFF.